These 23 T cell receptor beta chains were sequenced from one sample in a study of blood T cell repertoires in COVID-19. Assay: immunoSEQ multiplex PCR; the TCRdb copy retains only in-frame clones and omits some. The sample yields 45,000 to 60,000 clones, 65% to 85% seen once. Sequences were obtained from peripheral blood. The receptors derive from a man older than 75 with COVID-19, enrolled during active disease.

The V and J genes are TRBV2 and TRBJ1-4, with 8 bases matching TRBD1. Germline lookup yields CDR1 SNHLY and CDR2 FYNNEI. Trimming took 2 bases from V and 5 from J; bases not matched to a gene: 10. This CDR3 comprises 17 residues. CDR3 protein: CASSERRGGQGNEKLFF. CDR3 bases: TGTGCCAGCAGTGAAAGGAGGGGAGGACAGGGCAATGAAAAACTGTTTTTT.

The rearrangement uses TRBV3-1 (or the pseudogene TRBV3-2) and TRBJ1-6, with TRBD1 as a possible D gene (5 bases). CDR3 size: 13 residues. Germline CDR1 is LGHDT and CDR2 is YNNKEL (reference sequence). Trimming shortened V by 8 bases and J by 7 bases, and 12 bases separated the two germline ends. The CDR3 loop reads CASGRQTNSPLHF. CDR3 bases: TGTGCCAGCGGACGACAGACCAATTCACCCCTCCACTTT.

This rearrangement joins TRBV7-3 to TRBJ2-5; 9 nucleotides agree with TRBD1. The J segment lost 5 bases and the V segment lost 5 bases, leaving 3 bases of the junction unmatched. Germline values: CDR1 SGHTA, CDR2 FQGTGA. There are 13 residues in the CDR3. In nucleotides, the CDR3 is TGTGCCAGCAGCAGACAGGGGGTGGAGACCCAGTACTTC. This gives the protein CASSRQGVETQYF.

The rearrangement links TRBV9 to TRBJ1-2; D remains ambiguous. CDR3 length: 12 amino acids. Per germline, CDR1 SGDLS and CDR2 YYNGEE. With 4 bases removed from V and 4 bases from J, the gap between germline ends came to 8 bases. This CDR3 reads CASSPNFYGYTF. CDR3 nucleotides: TGTGCCAGCAGCCCAAACTTCTATGGCTACACCTTC.

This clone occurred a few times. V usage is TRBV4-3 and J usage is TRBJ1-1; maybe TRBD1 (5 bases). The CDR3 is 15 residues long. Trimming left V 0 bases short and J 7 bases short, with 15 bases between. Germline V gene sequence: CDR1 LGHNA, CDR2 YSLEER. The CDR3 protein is CASSQDGPGWNEAFF. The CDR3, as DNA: TGCGCCAGCAGCCAAGATGGGCCAGGGTGGAATGAAGCTTTCTTT.

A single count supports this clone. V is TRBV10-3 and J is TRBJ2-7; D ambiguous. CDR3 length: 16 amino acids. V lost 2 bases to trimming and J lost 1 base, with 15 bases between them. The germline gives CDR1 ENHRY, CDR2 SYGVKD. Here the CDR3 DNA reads TGTGCCATCAGTGAGCCAGGCCAAGCAAGATCCTACGAGCAGTACTTC. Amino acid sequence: CAISEPGQARSYEQYF.

The CDR3 coding sequence is TGTGCCAGCAGCGCTTCGTCCGGGATAAATCCGTTCTTC. It codes for CASSASSGINPFF. The chain combines TRBV9 with TRBJ2-1; D might be TRBD2 (5 bases). Germline loops: CDR1 SGDLS, CDR2 YYNGEE. The CDR3 totals 13 residues. V gave up 3 bases and J gave up 15 bases, with 19 bases separating them.

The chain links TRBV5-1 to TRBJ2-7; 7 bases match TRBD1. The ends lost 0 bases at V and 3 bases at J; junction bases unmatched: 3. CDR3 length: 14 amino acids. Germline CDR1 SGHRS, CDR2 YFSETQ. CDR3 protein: CASSLEQGFYEQYF. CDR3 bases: TGCGCCAGCAGCTTGGAACAGGGGTTCTACGAGCAGTACTTC.

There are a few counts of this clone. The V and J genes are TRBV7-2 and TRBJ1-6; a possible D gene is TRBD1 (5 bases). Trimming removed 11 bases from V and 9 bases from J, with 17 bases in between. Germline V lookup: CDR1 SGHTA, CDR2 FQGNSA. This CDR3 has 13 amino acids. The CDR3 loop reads CASKRQGGSPLHF. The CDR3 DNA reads TGTGCCTCTAAGCGGCAGGGAGGTTCACCCCTCCACTTT.

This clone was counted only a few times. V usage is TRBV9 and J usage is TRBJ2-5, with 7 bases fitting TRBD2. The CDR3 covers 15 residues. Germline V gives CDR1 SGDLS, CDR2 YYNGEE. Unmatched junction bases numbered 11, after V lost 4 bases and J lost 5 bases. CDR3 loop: CASSPHSTAGETQYF. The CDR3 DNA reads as TGTGCCAGCAGCCCCCATAGCACAGCGGGGGAGACCCAGTACTTC.

The CDR3 coding sequence is TGCGCCAGCAGCTTGATAGTGACAGGGGACACTGAAGCTTTCTTT. Residues: CASSLIVTGDTEAFF. V is TRBV5-1 and J is TRBJ1-1; 8 nucleotides match TRBD1. Germline CDR1 reads SGHRS; CDR2 reads YFSETQ. CDR3 size: 15 residues. The V gene end was trimmed by 1 base and the J gene end by 3 bases; junction bases not matched to a gene: 5.

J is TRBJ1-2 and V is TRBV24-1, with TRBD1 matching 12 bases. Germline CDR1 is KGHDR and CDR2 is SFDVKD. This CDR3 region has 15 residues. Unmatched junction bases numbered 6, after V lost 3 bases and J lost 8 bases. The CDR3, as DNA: TGTGCCACCAGTGATCAGGGACAGGGGGCTCAGGGCTACACCTTC. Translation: CATSDQGQGAQGYTF.

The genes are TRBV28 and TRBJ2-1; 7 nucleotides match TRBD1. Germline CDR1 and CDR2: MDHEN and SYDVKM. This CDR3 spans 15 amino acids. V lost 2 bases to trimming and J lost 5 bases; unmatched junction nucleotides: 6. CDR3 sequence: CASSLGGDSDNEQFF. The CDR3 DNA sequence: TGTGCCAGCAGTTTAGGTGGGGACAGCGACAATGAGCAGTTCTTC.

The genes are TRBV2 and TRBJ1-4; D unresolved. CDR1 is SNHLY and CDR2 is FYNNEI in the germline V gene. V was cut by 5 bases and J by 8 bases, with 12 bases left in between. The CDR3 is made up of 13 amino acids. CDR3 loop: CASSQRVEEKLFF. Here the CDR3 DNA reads TGTGCCAGCAGTCAACGAGTGGAGGAAAAACTGTTTTTT.

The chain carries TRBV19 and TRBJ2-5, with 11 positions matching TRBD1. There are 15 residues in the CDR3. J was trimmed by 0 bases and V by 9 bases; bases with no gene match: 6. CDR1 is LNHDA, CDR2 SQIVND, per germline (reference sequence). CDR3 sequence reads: CASGQGAAYQETQYF. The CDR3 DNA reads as TGTGCCAGCGGACAGGGGGCCGCGTACCAAGAGACCCAGTACTTC.

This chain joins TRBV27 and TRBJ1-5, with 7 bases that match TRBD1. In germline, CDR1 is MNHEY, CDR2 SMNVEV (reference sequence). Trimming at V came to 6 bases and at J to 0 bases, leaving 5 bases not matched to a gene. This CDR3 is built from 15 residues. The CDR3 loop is CASSPGQYSNQPQHF. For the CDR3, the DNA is TGTGCCAGCAGCCCGGGACAGTATAGCAATCAGCCCCAGCATTTT.

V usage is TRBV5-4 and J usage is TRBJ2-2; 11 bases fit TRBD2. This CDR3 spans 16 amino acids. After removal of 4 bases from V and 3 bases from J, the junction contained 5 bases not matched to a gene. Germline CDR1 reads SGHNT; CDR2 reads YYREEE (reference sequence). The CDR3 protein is CASSAGTSGYTGELFF. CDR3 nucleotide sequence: TGTGCCAGCAGCGCCGGGACTAGCGGTTACACCGGGGAGCTGTTTTTT.

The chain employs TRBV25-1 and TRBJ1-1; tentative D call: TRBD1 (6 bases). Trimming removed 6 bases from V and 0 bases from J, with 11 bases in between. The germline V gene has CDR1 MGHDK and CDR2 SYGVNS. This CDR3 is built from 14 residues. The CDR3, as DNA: TGTGCCAGCAGAAGGGGGAACATGAACACTGAAGCTTTCTTT. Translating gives CASRRGNMNTEAFF. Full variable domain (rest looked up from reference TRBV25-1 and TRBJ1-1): EADIYQTPRYLVIGTGKKITLECSQTMGHDKMYWYQQDPGMELHLIHYSYGVNSTEKGDLSSESTVSRIRTEHFPLTLESARPSHTSQYLCASRRGNMNTEAFFGQGTRLTVV.

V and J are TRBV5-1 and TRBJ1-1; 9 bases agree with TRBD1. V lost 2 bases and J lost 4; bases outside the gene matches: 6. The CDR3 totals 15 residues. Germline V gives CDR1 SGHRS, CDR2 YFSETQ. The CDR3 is CASSFTGGDGTEAFF. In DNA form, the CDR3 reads TGCGCCAGCAGCTTTACAGGGGGCGACGGCACTGAAGCTTTCTTT. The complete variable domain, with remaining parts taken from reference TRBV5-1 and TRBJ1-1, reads KAGVTQTPRYLIKTRGQQVTLSCSPISGHRSVSWYQQTPGQGLQFLFEYFSETQRNKGNFPGRFSGRQFSNSRSEMNVSTLELGDSALYLCASSFTGGDGTEAFFGQGTRLTVV.

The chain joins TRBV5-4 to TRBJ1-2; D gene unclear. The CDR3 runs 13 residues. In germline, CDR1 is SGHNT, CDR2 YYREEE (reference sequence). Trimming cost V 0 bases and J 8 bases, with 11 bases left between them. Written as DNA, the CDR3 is TGTGCCAGCAGCTTGGAGCGAAGTGGCGGCTACACCTTC. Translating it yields CASSLERSGGYTF.

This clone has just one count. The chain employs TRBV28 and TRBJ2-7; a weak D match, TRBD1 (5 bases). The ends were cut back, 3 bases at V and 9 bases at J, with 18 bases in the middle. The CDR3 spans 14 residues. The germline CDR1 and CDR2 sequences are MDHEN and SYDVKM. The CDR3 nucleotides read TGTGCCAGCAGTTTGGGAAGGGGTGATCTGGGGCAGTACGTC. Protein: CASSLGRGDLGQYV.

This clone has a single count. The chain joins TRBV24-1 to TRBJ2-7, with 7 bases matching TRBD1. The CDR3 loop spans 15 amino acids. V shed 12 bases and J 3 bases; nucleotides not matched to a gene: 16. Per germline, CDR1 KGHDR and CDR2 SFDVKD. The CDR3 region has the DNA TGTGCCGTTTCAGGGACAGACAACTTTCGCTACGAGCAGTACTTC. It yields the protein CAVSGTDNFRYEQYF.

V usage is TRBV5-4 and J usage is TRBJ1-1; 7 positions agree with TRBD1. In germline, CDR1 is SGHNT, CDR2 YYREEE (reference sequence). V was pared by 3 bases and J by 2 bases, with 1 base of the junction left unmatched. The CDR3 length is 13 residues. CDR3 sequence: CASSWDSNTEAFF. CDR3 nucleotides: TGTGCCAGCAGCTGGGACAGCAACACTGAAGCTTTCTTT.